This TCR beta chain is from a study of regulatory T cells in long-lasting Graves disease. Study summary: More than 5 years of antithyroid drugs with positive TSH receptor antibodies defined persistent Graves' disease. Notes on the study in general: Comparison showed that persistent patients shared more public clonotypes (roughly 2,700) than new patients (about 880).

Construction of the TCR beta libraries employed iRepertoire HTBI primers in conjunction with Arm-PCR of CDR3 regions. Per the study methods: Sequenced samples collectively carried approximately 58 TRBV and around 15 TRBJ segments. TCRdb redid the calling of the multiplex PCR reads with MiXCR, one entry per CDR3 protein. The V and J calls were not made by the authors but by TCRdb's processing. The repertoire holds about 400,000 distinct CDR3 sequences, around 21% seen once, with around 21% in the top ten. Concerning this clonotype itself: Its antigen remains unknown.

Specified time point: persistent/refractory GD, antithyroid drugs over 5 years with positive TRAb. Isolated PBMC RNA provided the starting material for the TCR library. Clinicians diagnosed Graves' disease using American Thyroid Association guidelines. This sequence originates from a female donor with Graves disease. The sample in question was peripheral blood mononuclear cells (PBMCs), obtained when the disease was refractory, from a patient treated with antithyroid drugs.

CDR3 region: CASGVSTRTDEQFF. The CDR3 DNA is TGTGCTAGTGGTGTCTCGACGCGGACGGATGAGCAGTTCTTC. V usage is TRBV12-5 and J usage is TRBJ2-1, with D uncertain. Deletions cut 5 bases from V and 8 bases from J, with 16 bases between. CDR1 LGHNT and CDR2 FRNRAP come from the germline V gene. The CDR3 has 14 amino acids.